This is a list of T cell receptor beta chains from one sample in a study of CD8 T cells in Susac syndrome. TCRdb processed the immunoSEQ multiplex PCR reads anew with MiXCR; each CDR3 protein has one entry. The sample holds 200,000 to 250,000 distinct CDR3 sequences, roughly 94% seen once. Sequencing was carried out using CD4+ T cells from PBMCs. Receptors were obtained from a human donor with multiple sclerosis. Each CDR3 is given with its conserved first and last residue. The D gene is left open where the match is weak.

.	16	TRBV7-9	TRBJ2-2	CASSPTGTANTGELFF
.	11	TRBV3-1	TRBJ1-1	CASSQGRGAFF
.	12	TRBV7-9	TRBJ2-7	CASTRSPYEQYF
.	11	TRBV3-1	TRBJ2-1	CASSQSAPTVF
.	14	TRBV5-1	TRBJ2-7	CASSFTTDTYEQYF
.	14	TRBV6-5	TRBJ2-6	CASSEGAGANVLTF
TRBD2	14	TRBV20-1	TRBJ2-3	CSARTSGSTDTQYF
.	10	TRBV29-1	TRBJ1-1	CSVAQIEAFF
.	13	TRBV12-3/TRBV12-4	TRBJ2-7	CASSLHRVGEQYF
.	11	TRBV29-1	TRBJ1-2	CSVGAVDGYTF
.	11	TRBV2	TRBJ2-5	CASSEGQTQYF
.	15	TRBV24-1	TRBJ2-3	CATSAKAASTDTQYF
TRBD2	16	TRBV12-3/TRBV12-4	TRBJ2-1	CASSLLAGGRYNEQFF
.	12	TRBV29-1	TRBJ2-7	CSVGAHGYEQYF
TRBD1	16	TRBV20-1	TRBJ1-6	CSATPRGGAKNSPLHF
.	13	TRBV14	TRBJ2-3	CASSRGDLDTQYF
.	12	TRBV20-1	TRBJ1-2	CSAFQGLYGYTF
.	14	TRBV3-1	TRBJ2-2	CASSQDLRAGELFF
.	15	TRBV7-8	TRBJ2-3	CASSYRRDNTDTQYF
.	12	TRBV20-1	TRBJ2-1	CSASPGNNEQFF
TRBD1	15	TRBV3-1	TRBJ2-7	CASSQKDRGHHEQYF
.	14	TRBV5-1	TRBJ2-3	CASSGPLSTDTQYF
TRBD2	14	TRBV20-1	TRBJ2-3	CSAKAGGVTDTQYF
.	15	TRBV5-1	TRBJ2-7	CASRKGRDPSYEQYF
TRBD2	15	TRBV3-1	TRBJ2-5	CASSPGLAKKETQYF
.	12	TRBV20-1	TRBJ2-5	CSASDRGETQYF
TRBD2	17	TRBV5-1	TRBJ2-3	CASSRGTSGPSTDTQYF
.	12	TRBV20-1	TRBJ2-3	CSARGATDTQYF
TRBD1	15	TRBV3-1	TRBJ1-3	CASSPQGTSGNTIYF
.	12	TRBV29-1	TRBJ1-1	CSVEDSGGEAFF
.	12	TRBV29-1	TRBJ1-2	CSVPKGSYGYTF
.	10	TRBV28	TRBJ2-7	CASGLYEQYF
.	17	TRBV3-1	TRBJ1-5	CASSRTPGPPGNQPQHF
.	15	TRBV6-1	TRBJ2-7	CASDTTGKGSGEQYF
.	13	TRBV29-1	TRBJ2-7	CSVEGGGAYEQYF
.	13	TRBV5-4	TRBJ2-3	CASTQGRVDTQYF
TRBD2	15	TRBV20-1	TRBJ2-3	CSARDSGGAADTQYF
.	15	TRBV3-1	TRBJ1-1	CASNFAAALNTEAFF
.	13	TRBV11-2	TRBJ2-1	CASSPGPNNEQFF
.	16	TRBV5-6	TRBJ1-2	CASTSLGGAEAYGYTF
.	14	TRBV30	TRBJ2-5	CAWSVKSPAETQYF
.	16	TRBV27	TRBJ2-7	CASSPKGGWNPSEQYF
TRBD2	15	TRBV7-7	TRBJ2-1	CASAPGLAGDNEQFF
.	13	TRBV11-2	TRBJ1-1	CASSLERNTEAFF